This TCR beta chain emerged from a study of read filtering for tumor transcriptome and immune sequencing. Across the study: After DNase treatment, RNA was made into whole-transcriptome libraries. RNA-seq yielded only roughly 80 to 1,400 TCR reads, IR-seq about 4 to 10.27 million. Study conclusions and caveats: Approximately 80% of IR-seq clonotypes had one read, totaling around 3.3% of reads; RNA-seq: about 69% and 49%. IR-seq captured clonotypes deeper and more reliably than RNA-seq.

The library was built from approximately 400 ng RNA with molecular barcoded adaptors for alpha/delta and beta/gamma chains. A single record per CDR3 protein comes from TCRdb applying MiXCR to the reads. The sample shows tens of thousands of distinct CDR3 sequences, about a fifth of them seen only once. Germline assignment: CDR1 MDHEN and CDR2 SYDVKM. V lost 5 bases, J lost 8 bases, and 14 bases lay in between. The CDR3 consists of 13 residues. This clonotype was recorded a few times. Its cognate antigen is unknown. Since a much larger clone is just one base distant, this may be a read error. This rearrangement joins TRBV28 to TRBJ2-3; D is possibly TRBD2 (6 bases). The sequenced sample was a population of CD138-negative cells sorted from bone marrow. This receptor was identified in a donor aged 40 or over with multiple myeloma. Written as DNA, the CDR3 is TGTGCCAGCAGTATAAACAGGCGGGGTACGCAGTATTTT. Translation gives CASSINRRGTQYF.